This T cell receptor (beta chain) was sequenced during a study of OX40 agonist ivuxolimab in advanced cancers. Clones were read by immunoSEQ multiplex PCR, and TCRdb kept only the in-frame ones, dropping some. There are around 100,000 clones in the sample; roughly 95% occur only once, and 2% to 2.5% lies in the top ten. V lost 5 bases and J 5 bases, leaving 18 bases between the germline ends. Germline loops: CDR1 MDHEN, CDR2 SYDVKM. The CDR3 has 15 amino acids. The V call is TRBV28, the J call TRBJ1-1; perhaps TRBD1 as D (6 bases). The receptor was derived from an adult with an advanced solid tumor such as melanoma, head and neck, liver or kidney cancer. Material: CD4+ or CD8+ T cells sorted from blood, obtained in a trial of the OX40 agonist ivuxolimab. The CDR3, as DNA: TGTGCCAGCAGTCTATCCTGGGGGGCGTCAACTGAAGCTTTCTTT. Its protein is CASSLSWGASTEAFF.